This passage covers 27 T cell receptor beta chains from one sample sequenced in a study of T cell repertoires in cytomegalovirus infection. TCRdb processed the reads anew with MiXCR; each CDR3 protein has one entry. The profile shows over 150,000 distinct CDR3 sequences, roughly a sixth of them singletons. The source material was CD8+ T cells from PBMCs. All receptors come from a human donor in good health (CMV status not recorded). Some clones in this sample may be carry-over from other donors' samples.

This chain joins TRBV14 and TRBJ2-7; D may be TRBD1 (6 bases). The CDR3 is 16 amino acids. The V gene's germline CDR1 is SGHDN and CDR2 FVKESK. The V and J ends lost 2 bases and 1 base respectively, with 15 bases between them. The chain's CDR3 is CASSQLTGALSYEQYF. In DNA form, the CDR3 reads TGTGCCAGCAGCCAACTGACAGGCGCCCTTTCCTACGAGCAGTACTTC.

The chain links TRBV27 to TRBJ2-7; TRBD1 matches 7 bases. CDR3 size: 16 residues. Germline CDR1 MNHEY, CDR2 SMNVEV (reference sequence). V shed 0 bases, J shed 4 bases, and the junction held 9 bases outside the gene matches. CDR3 in DNA: TGTGCCAGCAGTTTATCAGAGGGGGCTATCGGGTACGAGCAGTACTTC. The encoded protein is CASSLSEGAIGYEQYF.

In its sample, this clonotype was seen many times. The CDR3: CASADIGSDQPQHF. CDR3 coding DNA: TGTGCCAGTGCGGATATTGGAAGTGATCAGCCCCAGCATTTT. The genes are TRBV28 and TRBJ1-5; D is unclear. Germline values: CDR1 MDHEN, CDR2 SYDVKM. This CDR3 is 14 amino acids long. V lost 9 bases, J lost 5 bases, and 17 bases lay in between.

This chain joins TRBV4-1 and TRBJ1-5; possible D gene TRBD1, 5 bases. With 4 bases removed from V and 4 bases from J, the gap between germline ends came to 11 bases. The germline V gene has CDR1 MGHRA and CDR2 YSYEKL. This CDR3 is 14 amino acids long. The CDR3 DNA follows: TGCGCCAGCAGCCCCCTCAGGGCGAATCAGCCCCAGCATTTT. It encodes CASSPLRANQPQHF.

V usage is TRBV7-8 and J usage is TRBJ1-2, with D possibly being TRBD1 (5 bases). The CDR3 is 13 residues long. The V gene lost 5 bases and the J gene lost 0 bases, with 7 bases spanning the gap. Per germline, CDR1 SGHVS and CDR2 FQNEAQ. The CDR3 region has the DNA TGTGCCAGCAGCGCGGACACTAACTATGGCTACACCTTC. It yields the protein CASSADTNYGYTF. Complete variable domain (other parts from reference TRBV7-8 and TRBJ1-2): GAGVSQSPRYKVAKRGQDVALRCDPISGHVSLFWYQQALGQGPEFLTYFQNEAQLDKSGLPSDRFFAERPEGSVSTLKIQRTQQEDSAVYLCASSADTNYGYTFGSGTRLTVV.

Ten or more counts support this clonotype. The chain has TRBV5-1 and TRBJ1-3, with D possibly TRBD1 on 5 matching bases. From germline, CDR1 is SGHRS and CDR2 YFSETQ. The CDR3 contains 15 residues. V gave up 4 bases and J gave up 0 bases, with 11 bases separating them. As DNA, the CDR3 is TGCGCCAGCAGCCCGGACACATACTCTGGAAACACCATATATTTT. Residues: CASSPDTYSGNTIYF.

V is TRBV4-2 and J is TRBJ2-7; either TRBD1 or TRBD2 may supply D (5 bases each). Germline lookup yields CDR1 LGHNA and CDR2 YNFKEQ. V lost 1 base, J lost 6 bases, and 13 bases lay in between. The CDR3 length is 14 residues. CDR3 sequence: CASSQAEEGFEQYF. DNA for the CDR3: TGTGCCAGCAGCCAAGCGGAAGAGGGGTTCGAGCAGTACTTC.

This clonotype has more than one count but fewer than ten. The chain has TRBV2 and TRBJ2-7; D not certain. Trimming left V 3 bases short and J 0 bases short, with 9 bases between. The CDR3 is 14 amino acids. In germline, CDR1 is SNHLY, CDR2 FYNNEI. CDR3 amino acids: CASSEIGVSYEQYF. The DNA of the CDR3 is TGTGCCAGCAGTGAGATTGGGGTCTCCTACGAGCAGTACTTC.

In this sample, this clonotype turned up a few times. The rearrangement uses TRBV14 and TRBJ2-7, with 9 bases identical to TRBD1. J gave up 4 bases and V 5 bases, and 9 bases lay outside the gene matches. The CDR3 runs to 15 residues. The germline gives CDR1 SGHDN, CDR2 FVKESK. CDR3 sequence (DNA): TGTGCCAGCAGCACATTCCGGGACAGGGCATACGAGCAGTACTTC. Translation: CASSTFRDRAYEQYF.

This clonotype was found a few times. The chain's CDR3 is CAWSVGGVPGQGGKETQYF. The CDR3 nucleotides are TGTGCCTGGAGTGTGGGAGGGGTACCTGGACAGGGAGGAAAAGAGACCCAGTACTTC. The V call is TRBV30, the J call TRBJ2-5, with D possibly matching TRBD1 (8 bases). V lost 0 bases and J lost 3, with 26 bases in between. The CDR3 sequence is 19 residues long. Germline CDR1 GTSNPN, CDR2 SVGIG (reference sequence).

This sequence joins TRBV6-1 and TRBJ1-3; 7 nucleotides agree with TRBD1. The germline V gene encodes CDR1 MNHNS and CDR2 SASEGT. Trimming removed 2 bases from V and 0 bases from J; junction bases left unmatched: 4. The CDR3 has 16 amino acids. The CDR3 reads CASSEPGTASGNTIYF. DNA of the CDR3: TGTGCCAGCAGTGAACCGGGGACAGCCTCTGGAAACACCATATATTTT.

This clonotype was counted ten times or more. For the CDR3, the DNA is TGTGCCAGCAGCAACCGACTAGCGGGGCTGACAGATACGCAGTATTTT. Its translation: CASSNRLAGLTDTQYF. The V and J genes are TRBV7-2 and TRBJ2-3, with 11 nucleotides matching TRBD2. The CDR3 consists of 16 residues. Germline values: CDR1 SGHTA, CDR2 FQGNSA. J was trimmed by 3 bases and V by 5 bases; bases with no gene match: 7.

This clonotype was observed a few times. The chain links TRBV6-2 or TRBV6-3 to TRBJ2-7; D could derive from TRBD1 or TRBD2 (5 bases each). V was pared by 9 bases and J by 3 bases, with 18 bases between. Germline assignment: CDR1 MNHEY and CDR2 SVGEGT. The CDR3 consists of 14 residues. CDR3 amino acids: CARTLTRDVYEQYF. CDR3 in DNA: TGTGCCAGGACGCTGACCAGGGACGTCTACGAGCAGTACTTC.

V is TRBV7-2 and J is TRBJ1-3; no clear D. Trimming removed 6 bases at V and 0 bases at J, with 24 bases between. The CDR3 contains 19 residues. Germline CDR1 reads SGHTA; CDR2 reads FQGNSA. CDR3 nucleotides: TGTGCCAGCAGTCTAAGAATGTCCGCGTTCGACTACTCTGGAAACACCATATATTTT. Amino acids: CASSLRMSAFDYSGNTIYF.

The chain is built from TRBV10-3 and TRBJ1-2; D is uncertain. The CDR3 runs 15 residues. Germline CDR1 ENHRY, CDR2 SYGVKD. V dropped 1 base and J dropped 4 bases, with 13 bases sitting between them. Here the CDR3 DNA reads TGTGCCATCAGTGAGTGGCAGTCTAATACCTATGGCTACACCTTC. Its translation: CAISEWQSNTYGYTF.

The chain recombines TRBV7-2 with TRBJ2-1; weak D call: TRBD2 (6 bases). Germline CDR1 SGHTA, CDR2 FQGNSA. The length of the CDR3 is 16 residues. V lost 5 bases and J 7 bases, leaving 21 bases between the germline ends. The CDR3 loop is CASSTNDAHGGNEQFF. DNA of the CDR3: TGTGCCAGCAGCACGAACGACGCGCACGGGGGTAATGAGCAGTTCTTC.

The V and J genes are TRBV7-2 and TRBJ1-1; the D is unclear. V was shortened by 5 bases and J by 2 bases, with 9 bases between the two germline ends. Germline V CDR1 and CDR2: SGHTA, FQGNSA. CDR3 length: 13 amino acids. The CDR3, as DNA: TGTGCCAGCAGCCTGCAGAGAAACACTGAAGCTTTCTTT. Amino acid sequence: CASSLQRNTEAFF. Filled out from reference TRBV7-2 and TRBJ1-1, the complete variable domain reads GAGVSQSPSNKVTEKGKDVELRCDPISGHTALYWYRQSLGQGLEFLIYFQGNSAPDKSGLPSDRFSAERTGGSVSTLTIQRTQQEDSAVYLCASSLQRNTEAFFGQGTRLTVV.

In its sample, this clonotype was seen many times. This chain uses TRBV4-3 with TRBJ1-4; D is possibly TRBD1 (6 bases). V was trimmed by 4 bases and J by 5 bases, leaving 11 bases between them. This CDR3 has 14 residues. The germline V gene encodes CDR1 LGHNA and CDR2 YSLEER. The DNA of the CDR3 is TGCGCCAGCAGCCCCCGGACAGCGAATGAAAAACTGTTTTTT. Amino acid sequence: CASSPRTANEKLFF.

This clonotype was observed a few times. V is TRBV7-2 and J is TRBJ2-7; 9 nucleotides match TRBD1. The CDR3 sequence is 13 residues long. J lost 3 bases, V lost 7 bases, and 4 bases had no gene match. Germline V gene sequence: CDR1 SGHTA, CDR2 FQGNSA. CDR3 in amino acids: CASTLTGGYEQYF. CDR3 DNA: TGTGCCAGCACTCTGACAGGGGGCTACGAGCAGTACTTC.

The chain's CDR3 is CARVSDRGKANEQFF. The CDR3 nucleotides read TGTGCCAGAGTATCAGACAGGGGAAAGGCCAATGAGCAGTTCTTC. The rearrangement joins TRBV19 to TRBJ2-1, with 8 positions matching TRBD1. This CDR3 is built from 15 residues. Germline V gene sequence: CDR1 LNHDA, CDR2 SQIVND (reference sequence). V gave up 9 bases and J gave up 6 bases; unmatched junction bases: 13. Based on the CDR3 plus reference TRBV19 and TRBJ2-1, the full variable domain is DGGITQSPKYLFRKEGQNVTLSCEQNLNHDAMYWYRQDPGQGLRLIYYSQIVNDFQKGDIAEGYSVSREKKESFPLTVTSAQKNPTAFYLCARVSDRGKANEQFFGPGTRLTVL.

There are a few counts of this clonotype. This rearrangement joins TRBV29-1 to TRBJ2-3, with D possibly matching TRBD1 (5 bases). Germline V lookup: CDR1 SQVTM, CDR2 ANQGSEA. This CDR3 is 15 amino acids long. V was trimmed by 0 bases and J by 4 bases, leaving 14 bases between them. DNA of the CDR3: TGCAGCGTTGAAGATACAGGAGACACTTCAGATACGCAGTATTTT. Protein: CSVEDTGDTSDTQYF.

The chain has TRBV4-2 and TRBJ1-2; 8 bases match TRBD1. This CDR3 region has 14 residues. The V segment lost 4 bases and the J segment 8 bases; nucleotides outside the gene matches: 9. Per germline, CDR1 LGHNA and CDR2 YNFKEQ. The CDR3 DNA reads TGTGCCAGCAGCCTGGGGCAGGGGGCTGGAGGCTACACCTTC. It translates to CASSLGQGAGGYTF.

The rearrangement links TRBV7-9 to TRBJ1-2; D is perhaps TRBD1 (5 bases). CDR3 length: 14 residues. Looked up from germline, CDR1 is SEHNR and CDR2 is FQNEAQ (reference sequence). The V and J ends lost 4 bases and 8 bases respectively, with 17 bases between them. CDR3 sequence reads: CASSSTQVQGGYTF. Written as DNA, the CDR3 is TGTGCCAGCAGCTCGACCCAGGTCCAGGGAGGCTACACCTTC.

The chain uses TRBV25-1 and TRBJ1-5, with D maybe TRBD1 (6 bases). Germline V lookup: CDR1 MGHDK, CDR2 SYGVNS. The length of the CDR3 is 14 residues. V shed 1 base and J shed 3 bases, with 7 bases lying between them. CDR3 in DNA: TGTGCCAGCAGTGAATGGGACACCAATCAGCCCCAGCATTTT. It translates to CASSEWDTNQPQHF.

In its sample, this clonotype was seen once. A read error may be the cause here, since a much bigger clone is one base away. The gene calls are TRBV4-1 and TRBJ1-5; no reliable D call. Trimming took 1 base from V and 4 from J, leaving 11 bases between them. The CDR3 spans 15 residues. Germline CDR1 is MGHRA and CDR2 is YSYEKL. CDR3 DNA: TGCGCCAGCAGCCAAGCCATCACGCCGAATCAGCCCCAGCATTTT. It encodes CASSQAITPNQPQHF.

This clonotype came up many times. This chain links TRBV7-8 with TRBJ1-1; D uncertain. The CDR3 has 13 amino acids. Trimming pared 2 bases from V and 8 bases from J, leaving 12 bases between. CDR1 and CDR2 (germline): SGHVS, FQNEAQ. The CDR3 DNA reads TGTGCCAGCAGCTTAATAGGGAGTAGCGAAGCTTTCTTT. As protein: CASSLIGSSEAFF.

This clonotype appeared a few times. The chain combines TRBV5-6 with TRBJ2-7; tentative D call: TRBD1 (5 bases). Germline V gene sequence: CDR1 SGHDT, CDR2 YYEEEE. The CDR3 is 17 amino acids. V was cut by 6 bases and J by 3 bases, with 25 bases left in between. CDR3 protein: CASTHLGAEALIYEQYF. DNA for the CDR3: TGTGCCAGCACCCACCTTGGGGCGGAAGCCTTGATCTACGAGCAGTACTTC.